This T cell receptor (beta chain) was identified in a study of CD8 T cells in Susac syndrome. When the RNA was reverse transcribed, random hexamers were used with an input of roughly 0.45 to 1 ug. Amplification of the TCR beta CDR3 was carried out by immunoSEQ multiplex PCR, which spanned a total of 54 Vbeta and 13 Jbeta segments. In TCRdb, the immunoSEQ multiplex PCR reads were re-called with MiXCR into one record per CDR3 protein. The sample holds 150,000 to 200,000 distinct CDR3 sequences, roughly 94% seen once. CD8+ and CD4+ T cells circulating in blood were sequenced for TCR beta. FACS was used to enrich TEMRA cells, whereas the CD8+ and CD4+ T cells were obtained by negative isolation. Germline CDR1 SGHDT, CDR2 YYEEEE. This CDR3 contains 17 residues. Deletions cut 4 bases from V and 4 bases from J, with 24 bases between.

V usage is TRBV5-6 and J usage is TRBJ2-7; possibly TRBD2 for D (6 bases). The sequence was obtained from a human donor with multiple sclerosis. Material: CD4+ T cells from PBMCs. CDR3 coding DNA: TGTGCCAGCAGCCCCACCCAAACAGGCGGGATTACGTACGAGCAGTACTTC. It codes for CASSPTQTGGITYEQYF.